A selection of T cell receptor beta chains follows, all from one sample in a study of response to subunit inactivated influenza vaccine. TCRdb redid the calling of the RT-PCR reads with MiXCR, one entry per CDR3 protein. The table includes around 320,000 distinct CDR3 sequences, 22% detected once. The specimen was PBMCs from blood, collected 21 months after vaccination. All receptors derive from a man between 50 and 75 years old who received an inactivated influenza vaccine. Both conserved end residues are part of each CDR3. The D gene is left open where the match is weak.

V: TRBV7-2; D: -; CDR3: CASSLVEYTMNTEAFF
V: TRBV4-2; D: -; CDR3: CASSQDAKTAAFF
V: TRBV5-1; D: -; CDR3: CASSPRWGADYEQYF
V: TRBV6-5; D: TRBD1; CDR3: CASSLPGQGSQPQHF
V: TRBV6-2/TRBV6-3; D: -; CDR3: CASTPETGGNQPQHF
V: TRBV7-2; D: TRBD2; CDR3: CASSLGSGLDYNEQFF
V: TRBV15; D: -; CDR3: CATSSEGRGTEAFF
V: TRBV5-1; D: TRBD1; CDR3: CASSIGQGGNQPQHF
V: TRBV6-2/TRBV6-3; D: TRBD1; CDR3: CASSSGQGVWNSPLHF
V: TRBV9; D: -; CDR3: CASSVEGSGNTIYF
V: TRBV19; D: -; CDR3: CASSSRAGEQYF
V: TRBV5-1; D: -; CDR3: CASSIRTDGYGYTF
V: TRBV20-1; D: -; CDR3: CSASEAWGNTIYF
V: TRBV28; D: -; CDR3: CASRASGELFF
V: TRBV7-2; D: -; CDR3: CASSPSQRTEAFF
V: TRBV28; D: -; CDR3: CASSLDSNNEQFF
V: TRBV6-1; D: TRBD1; CDR3: CATKDRVEETQYF
V: TRBV16; D: -; CDR3: CASSQSIGSYYGYTF
V: TRBV28; D: -; CDR3: CASNIASSYNEQFF
V: TRBV20-1; D: -; CDR3: CSARGGTTSTDTQYF
V: TRBV12-3/TRBV12-4; D: TRBD2; CDR3: CASRSHSGTSGPQETQYF
V: TRBV4-2; D: -; CDR3: CASSQDGQSNYGYTF
V: TRBV28; D: -; CDR3: CASSPDIWANEKLFF
V: TRBV4-2; D: TRBD1; CDR3: CASSQETGSDRNTIYF
V: TRBV30; D: -; CDR3: CAWNRDRNEQFF
V: TRBV29-1; D: -; CDR3: CSVGLYNEQFF
V: TRBV28; D: -; CDR3: CATQQGAYEQYF
V: TRBV5-1; D: -; CDR3: CASSSGTPGQTQYF
V: TRBV5-1; D: -; CDR3: CASSSGVSPIPSSYNEQFF
V: TRBV7-2; D: -; CDR3: CASSSRPNRVEQYF
V: TRBV29-1; D: -; CDR3: CSVSGWAESSYEQYF
V: TRBV9; D: TRBD2; CDR3: CASSVTSGRVPDTQYF
V: TRBV29-1; D: -; CDR3: CSVGWTEAFF
V: TRBV20-1; D: -; CDR3: CSARRDIYNEQFF
V: TRBV7-2; D: -; CDR3: CASSPGGHEQFF
V: TRBV2; D: -; CDR3: CASSEVLAGGEKLFF
V: TRBV12-3/TRBV12-4; D: -; CDR3: CASSPGPRELFF
V: TRBV29-1; D: -; CDR3: CSVEDGSEPQHF
V: TRBV5-6; D: TRBD1; CDR3: CASSPGQGAWETQYF
V: TRBV30; D: TRBD1; CDR3: CAWNRQGFYNSPLHF
V: TRBV9; D: -; CDR3: CASSVSANTGELFF
V: TRBV11-1; D: TRBD1; CDR3: CASSLAPPGQGRNQPQHF
V: TRBV6-2/TRBV6-3; D: -; CDR3: CASSYSGREPQHF
V: TRBV5-1; D: TRBD1; CDR3: CASSGKTGLLSYSGANVLTF
V: TRBV7-2; D: -; CDR3: CASSLPRQVPAFF
V: TRBV7-2; D: TRBD1; CDR3: CASSFAPGQASYGYTF
V: TRBV2; D: TRBD1; CDR3: CASSGQGNSALHF